These 8 T cell receptor beta chains came from one sample sequenced in a study of cytomegalovirus exposure and HLA in healthy donors (dated by TCRdb to about 2017). Library creation used the immunoSEQ multiplex PCR assay. A mixture of 60 forward primers for TCR Vbeta segments and 13 reverse primers for TCR Jbeta segments was used in the multiplex PCR. TCRdb provides this immuneACCESS table in a form limited to in-frame rearrangements. Some clones are lacking; in checked studies, under half of them reflect an unresolved V gene, and why the rest are absent is not known. The sample includes about 120,000 clones, with roughly 80% observed a single time. Jointly, the top ten make up about 2.5% of the sample. The material sequenced was PBMCs. Receptors originate from a woman in her forties in good health and CMV-seropositive.

The chain joins TRBV6-1 to TRBJ1-2; TRBD1 is a possible D gene (5 bases). From germline, CDR1 is MNHNS and CDR2 SASEGT. The CDR3 loop spans 14 amino acids. V shed 7 bases and J shed 5 bases, with 17 bases lying between them. This CDR3 reads CASMRQGLVYGYTF. The CDR3 DNA reads as TGTGCCAGCATGCGTCAGGGCCTTGTATATGGCTACACCTTC.

Comment on this clone: Other DNA sequences in this sample translate to the same CDR3. This chain links TRBV29-1 with TRBJ2-5, with TRBD1 identical over 8 bases. CDR3 length: 12 residues. Trimming cost V 6 bases and J 5 bases; bases outside gene matches: 5. CDR1 and CDR2 (germline): SQVTM, ANQGSEA. CDR3 in amino acids: CSVGRGQETQYF. The CDR3 nucleotides read TGCAGCGTAGGCAGGGGGCAGGAGACCCAGTACTTC.

This chain joins TRBV6-1 and TRBJ2-1; TRBD1 agrees at 10 bases. From germline, CDR1 is MNHNS and CDR2 SASEGT. J lost 6 bases, V lost 5 bases, and 4 bases had no gene match. The CDR3 covers 14 residues. CDR3 coding DNA: TGTGCCAGCAGTCCGGGACAGGGGTCCAATGAGCAGTTCTTC. Protein: CASSPGQGSNEQFF.

V usage is TRBV27 and J usage is TRBJ2-7; D perhaps matches TRBD2 (6 bases). V lost 2 bases to trimming and J lost 3 bases, with 8 bases between them. This CDR3 comprises 13 residues. Per the germline V gene, CDR1 is MNHEY and CDR2 is SMNVEV (reference sequence). CDR3 sequence: CASSLRRDYEQYF. CDR3 in DNA: TGTGCCAGCAGTTTAAGGCGGGACTACGAGCAGTACTTC.

This clone was found a few times. This chain links TRBV7-2 with TRBJ2-1, with 11 positions matching TRBD2. This CDR3 has 19 residues. Per germline, CDR1 SGHTA and CDR2 FQGNSA. V gave up 0 bases and J gave up 5 bases; unmatched junction bases: 12. The CDR3 sequence: CASSLAFTSGRRTDNEQFF. The CDR3 region has the DNA TGTGCCAGCAGCTTAGCGTTTACTAGCGGGAGACGGACTGACAATGAGCAGTTCTTC.

This chain links TRBV13 with TRBJ2-7; 9 bases fit TRBD2. J was trimmed by 6 bases and V by 0 bases; bases with no gene match: 15. Germline values: CDR1 PRHDT, CDR2 FYEKMQ (reference sequence). The CDR3 is made up of 18 amino acids. CDR3 nucleotide sequence: TGTGCCAGCAGCTTAGGCCTTGGCGGGGGGGCCGATGGGGGCGAGCAGTACTTC. This gives the protein CASSLGLGGGADGGEQYF. Supplemented by reference TRBV13 and TRBJ2-7, the full variable domain reads AAGVIQSPRHLIKEKRETATLKCYPIPRHDTVYWYQQGPGQDPQFLISFYEKMQSDKGSIPDRFSAQQFSDYHSELNMSSLELGDSALYFCASSLGLGGGADGGEQYFGPGTRLTVT.

The gene calls are TRBV7-6 and TRBJ2-7; D is possibly TRBD1 (5 bases). With 2 bases removed from V and 6 bases from J, the gap between germline ends came to 14 bases. Germline assignment: CDR1 SGHVS and CDR2 FNYEAQ. This CDR3 spans 14 amino acids. CDR3 DNA sequence: TGTGCCAGCAGCTTACGGAATCAGGGTGGCGAGCAGTACTTC. Protein sequence: CASSLRNQGGEQYF.

The chain links TRBV18 to TRBJ2-3, with TRBD1 identical over 7 bases. Germline trimming cut 3 bases from V and 1 base from J; bases unmatched to any gene: 7. Per the germline V gene, CDR1 is KGHSH and CDR2 is LQKENI. The CDR3 runs 16 residues. This CDR3 reads CASSPLRTGGTDTQYF. CDR3 sequence (DNA): TGTGCCAGCTCACCGTTGAGGACAGGAGGCACAGATACGCAGTATTTT.